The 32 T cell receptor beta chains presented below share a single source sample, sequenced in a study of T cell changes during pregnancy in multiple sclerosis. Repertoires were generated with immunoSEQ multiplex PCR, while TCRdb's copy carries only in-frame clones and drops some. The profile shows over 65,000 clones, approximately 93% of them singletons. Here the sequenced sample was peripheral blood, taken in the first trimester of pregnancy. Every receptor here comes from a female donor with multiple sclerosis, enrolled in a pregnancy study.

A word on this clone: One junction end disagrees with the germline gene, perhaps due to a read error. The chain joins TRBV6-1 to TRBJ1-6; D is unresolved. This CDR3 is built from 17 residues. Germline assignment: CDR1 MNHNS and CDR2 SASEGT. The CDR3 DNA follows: TGTGCCAGCAGGGAAGAAGTCTCGAGCTCCTATAATTCACCCCTCCACTTT. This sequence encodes CASREEVSSSYNSPLHF.

The CDR3 DNA sequence: TGTGCCAGCAGTTTAGCGGGGGTGGCCTACGAGCAGTACTTC. Translating it yields CASSLAGVAYEQYF. The chain combines TRBV27 with TRBJ2-7; TRBD2 matches 7 bases. The V segment lost 2 bases and the J segment 2 bases; nucleotides outside the gene matches: 3. The CDR3 length is 14 residues. The germline gives CDR1 MNHEY, CDR2 SMNVEV (reference sequence).

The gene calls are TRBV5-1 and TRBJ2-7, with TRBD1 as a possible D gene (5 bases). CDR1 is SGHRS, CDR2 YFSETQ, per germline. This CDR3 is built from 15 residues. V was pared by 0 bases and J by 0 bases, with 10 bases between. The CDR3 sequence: CASSLGPGFSYEQYF. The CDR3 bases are TGCGCCAGCAGCTTGGGTCCAGGGTTCTCCTACGAGCAGTACTTC.

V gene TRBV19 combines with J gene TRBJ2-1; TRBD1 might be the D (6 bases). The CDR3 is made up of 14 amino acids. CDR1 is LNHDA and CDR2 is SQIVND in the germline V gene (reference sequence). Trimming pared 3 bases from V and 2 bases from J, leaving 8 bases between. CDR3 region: CASSIGTPYNEQFF. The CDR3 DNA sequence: TGTGCCAGTAGTATCGGGACACCCTACAATGAGCAGTTCTTC.

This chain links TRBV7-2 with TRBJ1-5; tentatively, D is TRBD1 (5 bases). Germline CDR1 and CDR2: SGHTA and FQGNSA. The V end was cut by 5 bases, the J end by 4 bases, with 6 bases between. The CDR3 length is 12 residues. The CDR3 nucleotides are TGTGCCAGCAGCCGGACAAATCAGCCCCAGCATTTT. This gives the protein CASSRTNQPQHF.

The CDR3, as DNA: TGTGCCAGCAGTCTCGACAGGGGGAGAGGCTACACCTTC. This encodes CASSLDRGRGYTF. The chain employs TRBV27 and TRBJ1-2; 9 nucleotides match TRBD1. V was clipped by 5 bases and J by 8 bases; unmatched bases: 6. The germline V gene has CDR1 MNHEY and CDR2 SMNVEV (reference sequence). The CDR3 length is 13 residues.

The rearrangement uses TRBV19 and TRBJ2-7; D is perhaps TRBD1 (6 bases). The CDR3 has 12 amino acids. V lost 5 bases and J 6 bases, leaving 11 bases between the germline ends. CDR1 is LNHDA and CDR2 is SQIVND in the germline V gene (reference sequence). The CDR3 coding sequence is TGTGCCAGTAGTCAACAGGGAACCGAGCAGTACTTC. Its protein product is CASSQQGTEQYF.

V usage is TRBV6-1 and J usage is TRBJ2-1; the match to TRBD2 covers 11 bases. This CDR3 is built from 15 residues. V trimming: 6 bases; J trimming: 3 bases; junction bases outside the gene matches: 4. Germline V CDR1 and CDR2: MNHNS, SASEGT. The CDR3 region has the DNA TGTGCCAGCAGCTCGACTAGCGGGGTCTACAATGAGCAGTTCTTC. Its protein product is CASSSTSGVYNEQFF.

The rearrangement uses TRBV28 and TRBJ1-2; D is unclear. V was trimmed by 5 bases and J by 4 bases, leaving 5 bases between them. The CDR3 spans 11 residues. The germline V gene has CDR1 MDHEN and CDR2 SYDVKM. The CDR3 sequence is CASSTGYGYTF. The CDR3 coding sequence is TGTGCCAGCAGTACGGGCTATGGCTACACCTTC.

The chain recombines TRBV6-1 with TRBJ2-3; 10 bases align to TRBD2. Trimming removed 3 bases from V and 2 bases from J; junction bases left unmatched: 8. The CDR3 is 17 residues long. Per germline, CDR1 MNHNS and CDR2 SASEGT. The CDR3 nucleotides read TGTGCCAGCAGTGAGCGATCTAGCGGGAGTATCACAGATACGCAGTATTTT. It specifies CASSERSSGSITDTQYF.

CDR3 sequence: CASSYSTRAYGYTF. The CDR3 DNA reads TGTGCCAGCAGTTACTCGACCAGGGCCTATGGCTACACCTTC. The chain combines TRBV6-5 with TRBJ1-2, with D tentatively TRBD1 (5 bases). V lost 0 bases, J lost 4 bases, and 9 bases lay in between. Germline V gives CDR1 MNHEY, CDR2 SVGAGI. The CDR3 length is 14 residues.

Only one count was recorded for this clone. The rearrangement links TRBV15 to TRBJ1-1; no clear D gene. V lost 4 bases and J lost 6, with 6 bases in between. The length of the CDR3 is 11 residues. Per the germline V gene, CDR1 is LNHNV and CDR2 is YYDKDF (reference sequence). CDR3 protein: CATSNRAEAFF. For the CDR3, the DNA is TGTGCCACCAGCAATCGGGCTGAAGCTTTCTTT.

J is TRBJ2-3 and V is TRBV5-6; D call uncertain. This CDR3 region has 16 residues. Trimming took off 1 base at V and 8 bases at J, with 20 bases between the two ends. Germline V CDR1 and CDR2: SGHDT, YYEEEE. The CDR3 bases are TGTGCCAGCAGCTTGCCTATCCTGACCTCCACGGGTACGCAGTATTTT. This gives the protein CASSLPILTSTGTQYF. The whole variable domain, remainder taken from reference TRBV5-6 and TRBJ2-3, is DAGVTQSPTHLIKTRGQQVTLRCSPKSGHDTVSWYQQALGQGPQFIFQYYEEEERQRGNFPDRFSGHQFPNYSSELNVNALLLGDSALYLCASSLPILTSTGTQYFGPGTRLTVL.

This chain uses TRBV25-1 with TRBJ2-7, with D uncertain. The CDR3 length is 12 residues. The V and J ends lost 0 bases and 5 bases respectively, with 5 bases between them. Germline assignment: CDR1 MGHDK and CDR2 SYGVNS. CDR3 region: CASSEYGDEQYF. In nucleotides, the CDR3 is TGTGCCAGCAGTGAATACGGTGACGAGCAGTACTTC.

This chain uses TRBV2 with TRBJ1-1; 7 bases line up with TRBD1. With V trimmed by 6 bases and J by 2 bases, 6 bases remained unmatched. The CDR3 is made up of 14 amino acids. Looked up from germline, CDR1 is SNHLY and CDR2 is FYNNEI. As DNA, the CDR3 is TGTGCCAGCAGCGACAGACAGGGTAACACTGAAGCTTTCTTT. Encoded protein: CASSDRQGNTEAFF.

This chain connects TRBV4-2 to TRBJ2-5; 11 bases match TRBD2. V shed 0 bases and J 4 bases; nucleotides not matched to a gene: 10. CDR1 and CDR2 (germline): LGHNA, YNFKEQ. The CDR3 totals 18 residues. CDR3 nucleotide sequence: TGTGCCAGCAGCCAAGATTGGAATAGCGGGAGGGCGGGAGAGACCCAGTACTTC. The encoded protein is CASSQDWNSGRAGETQYF.

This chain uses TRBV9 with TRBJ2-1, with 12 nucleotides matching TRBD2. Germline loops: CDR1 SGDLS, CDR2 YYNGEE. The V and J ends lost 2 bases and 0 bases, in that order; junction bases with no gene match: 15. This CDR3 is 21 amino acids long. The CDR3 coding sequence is TGTGCCAGCAGCGTTCGACTAGCGGGAGTAAGACTCTTAAGCTCCTACAATGAGCAGTTCTTC. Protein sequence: CASSVRLAGVRLLSSYNEQFF. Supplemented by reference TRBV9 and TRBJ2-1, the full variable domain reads DSGVTQTPKHLITATGQRVTLRCSPRSGDLSVYWYQQSLDQGLQFLIQYYNGEERAKGNILERFSAQQFPDLHSELNLSSLELGDSALYFCASSVRLAGVRLLSSYNEQFFGPGTRLTVL.

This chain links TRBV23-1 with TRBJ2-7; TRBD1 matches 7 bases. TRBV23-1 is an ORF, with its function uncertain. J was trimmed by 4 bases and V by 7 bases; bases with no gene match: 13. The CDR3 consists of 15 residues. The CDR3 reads CASKGQTKTYYEQYF. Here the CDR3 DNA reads TGCGCCAGCAAGGGACAGACCAAAACATATTACGAGCAGTACTTC.

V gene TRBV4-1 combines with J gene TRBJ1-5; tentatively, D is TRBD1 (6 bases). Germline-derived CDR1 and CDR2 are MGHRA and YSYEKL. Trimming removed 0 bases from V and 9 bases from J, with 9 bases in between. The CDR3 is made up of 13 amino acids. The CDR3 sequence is CASSQEAQGPQHF. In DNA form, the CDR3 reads TGCGCCAGCAGCCAAGAAGCACAGGGGCCCCAGCATTTT.

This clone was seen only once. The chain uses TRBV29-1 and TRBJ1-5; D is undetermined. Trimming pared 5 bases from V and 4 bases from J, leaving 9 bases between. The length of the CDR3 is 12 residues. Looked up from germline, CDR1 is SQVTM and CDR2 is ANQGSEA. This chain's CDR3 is CSVRTSNQPQHF. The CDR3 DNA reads TGCAGCGTTAGAACAAGTAATCAGCCCCAGCATTTT.

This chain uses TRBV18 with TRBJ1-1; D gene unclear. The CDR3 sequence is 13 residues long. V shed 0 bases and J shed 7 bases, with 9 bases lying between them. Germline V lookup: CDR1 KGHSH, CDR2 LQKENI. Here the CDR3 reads CASSPPRPNEAFF. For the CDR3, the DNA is TGTGCCAGCTCACCACCGCGGCCGAATGAAGCTTTCTTT.

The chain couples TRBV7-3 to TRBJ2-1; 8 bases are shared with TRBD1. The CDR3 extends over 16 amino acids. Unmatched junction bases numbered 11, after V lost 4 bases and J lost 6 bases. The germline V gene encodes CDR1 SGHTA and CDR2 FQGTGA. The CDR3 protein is CASSSYTGTGPNEQFF. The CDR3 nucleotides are TGTGCCAGCAGCTCTTACACCGGGACAGGTCCCAATGAGCAGTTCTTC.

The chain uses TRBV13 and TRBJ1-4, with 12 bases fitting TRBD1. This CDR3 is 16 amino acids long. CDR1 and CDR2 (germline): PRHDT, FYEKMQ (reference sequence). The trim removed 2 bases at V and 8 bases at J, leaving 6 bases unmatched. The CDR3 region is CASSLRGTGGREKLFF. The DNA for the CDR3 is TGTGCCAGCAGCTTACGGGGGACAGGGGGCCGGGAAAAACTGTTTTTT.

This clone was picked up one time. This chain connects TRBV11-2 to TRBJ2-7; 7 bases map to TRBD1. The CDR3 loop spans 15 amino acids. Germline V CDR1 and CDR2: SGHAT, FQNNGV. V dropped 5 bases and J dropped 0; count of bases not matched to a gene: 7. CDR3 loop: CASSPEDRSSYEQYF. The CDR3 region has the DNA TGTGCCAGCAGCCCGGAGGACAGGAGCTCCTACGAGCAGTACTTC.

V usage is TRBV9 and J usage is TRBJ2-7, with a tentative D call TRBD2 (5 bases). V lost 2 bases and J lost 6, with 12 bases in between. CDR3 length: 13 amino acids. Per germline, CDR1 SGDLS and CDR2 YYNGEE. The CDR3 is CASSVQNAGEQYF. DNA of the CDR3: TGTGCCAGCAGCGTTCAGAATGCGGGCGAGCAGTACTTC. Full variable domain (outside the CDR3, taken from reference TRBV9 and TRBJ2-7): DSGVTQTPKHLITATGQRVTLRCSPRSGDLSVYWYQQSLDQGLQFLIQYYNGEERAKGNILERFSAQQFPDLHSELNLSSLELGDSALYFCASSVQNAGEQYFGPGTRLTVT.

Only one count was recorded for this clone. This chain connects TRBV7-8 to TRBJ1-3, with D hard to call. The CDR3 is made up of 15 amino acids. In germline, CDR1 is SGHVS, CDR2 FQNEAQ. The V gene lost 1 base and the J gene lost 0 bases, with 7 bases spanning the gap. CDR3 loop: CASSLVISSGNTIYF. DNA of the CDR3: TGTGCCAGCAGCTTAGTAATTAGCTCTGGAAACACCATATATTTT.

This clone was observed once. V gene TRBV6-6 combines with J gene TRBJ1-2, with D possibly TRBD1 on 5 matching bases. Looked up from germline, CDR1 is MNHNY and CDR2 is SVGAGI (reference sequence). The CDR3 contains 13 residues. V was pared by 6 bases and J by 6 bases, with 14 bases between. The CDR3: CASSLGGGDGYTF. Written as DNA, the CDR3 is TGTGCCAGCAGCCTGGGGGGAGGGGATGGCTACACCTTC.

In DNA, the CDR3 is TGTGCCAGTACCACCCTAGCGGGCACCGGGGAGCTGTTTTTT. It translates to CASTTLAGTGELFF. The V gene is TRBV19, the J gene TRBJ2-2, with 8 nucleotides matching TRBD2. Germline V gives CDR1 LNHDA, CDR2 SQIVND (reference sequence). Germline trimming cut 7 bases from V and 4 bases from J; bases unmatched to any gene: 5. The CDR3 has 14 residues.

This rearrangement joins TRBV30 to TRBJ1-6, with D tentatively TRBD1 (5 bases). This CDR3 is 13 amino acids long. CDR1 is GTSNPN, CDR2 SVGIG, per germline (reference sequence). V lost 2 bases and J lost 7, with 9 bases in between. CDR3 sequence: CAWSSGNNSPLHF. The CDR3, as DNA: TGTGCCTGGAGTTCAGGGAACAATTCACCCCTCCACTTT. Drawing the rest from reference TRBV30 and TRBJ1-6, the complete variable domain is SQTIHQWPATLVQPVGSPLSLECTVEGTSNPNLYWYRQAAGRGLQLLFYSVGIGQISSEVPQNLSASRPQDRQFILSSKKLLLSDSGFYLCAWSSGNNSPLHFGNGTRLTVT.

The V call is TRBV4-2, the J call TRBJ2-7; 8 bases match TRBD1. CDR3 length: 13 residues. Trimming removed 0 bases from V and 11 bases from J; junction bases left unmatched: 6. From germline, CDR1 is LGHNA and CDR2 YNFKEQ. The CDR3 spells CASSQDEGQEKYF. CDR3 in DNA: TGTGCCAGCAGCCAAGATGAGGGACAGGAGAAGTACTTC.

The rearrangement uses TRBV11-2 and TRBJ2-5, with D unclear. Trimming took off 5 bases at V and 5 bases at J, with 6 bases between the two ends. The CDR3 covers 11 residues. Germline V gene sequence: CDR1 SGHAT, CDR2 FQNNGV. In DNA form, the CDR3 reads TGTGCCAGCAGCCCTTCGGAGACCCAGTACTTC. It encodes CASSPSETQYF.

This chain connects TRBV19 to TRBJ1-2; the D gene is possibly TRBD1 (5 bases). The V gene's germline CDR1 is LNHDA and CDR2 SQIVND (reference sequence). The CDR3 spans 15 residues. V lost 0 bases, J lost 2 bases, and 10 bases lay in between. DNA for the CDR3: TGTGCCAGTAGTATAGATCGGGGGTTCAACTATGGCTACACCTTC. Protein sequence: CASSIDRGFNYGYTF.